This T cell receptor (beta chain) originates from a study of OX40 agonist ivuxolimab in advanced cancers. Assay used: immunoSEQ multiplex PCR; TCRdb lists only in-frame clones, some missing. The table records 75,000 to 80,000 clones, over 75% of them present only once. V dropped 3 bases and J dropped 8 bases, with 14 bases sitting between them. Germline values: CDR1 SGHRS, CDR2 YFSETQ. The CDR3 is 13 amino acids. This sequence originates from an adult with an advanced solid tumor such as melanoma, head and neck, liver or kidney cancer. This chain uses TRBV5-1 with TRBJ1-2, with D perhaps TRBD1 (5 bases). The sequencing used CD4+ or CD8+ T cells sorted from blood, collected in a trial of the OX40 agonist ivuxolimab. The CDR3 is CASSSVRGRGYTF. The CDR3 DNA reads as TGCGCCAGCAGCTCCGTTCGGGGGAGAGGCTACACCTTC. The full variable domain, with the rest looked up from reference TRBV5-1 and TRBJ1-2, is KAGVTQTPRYLIKTRGQQVTLSCSPISGHRSVSWYQQTPGQGLQFLFEYFSETQRNKGNFPGRFSGRQFSNSRSEMNVSTLELGDSALYLCASSSVRGRGYTFGSGTRLTVV.